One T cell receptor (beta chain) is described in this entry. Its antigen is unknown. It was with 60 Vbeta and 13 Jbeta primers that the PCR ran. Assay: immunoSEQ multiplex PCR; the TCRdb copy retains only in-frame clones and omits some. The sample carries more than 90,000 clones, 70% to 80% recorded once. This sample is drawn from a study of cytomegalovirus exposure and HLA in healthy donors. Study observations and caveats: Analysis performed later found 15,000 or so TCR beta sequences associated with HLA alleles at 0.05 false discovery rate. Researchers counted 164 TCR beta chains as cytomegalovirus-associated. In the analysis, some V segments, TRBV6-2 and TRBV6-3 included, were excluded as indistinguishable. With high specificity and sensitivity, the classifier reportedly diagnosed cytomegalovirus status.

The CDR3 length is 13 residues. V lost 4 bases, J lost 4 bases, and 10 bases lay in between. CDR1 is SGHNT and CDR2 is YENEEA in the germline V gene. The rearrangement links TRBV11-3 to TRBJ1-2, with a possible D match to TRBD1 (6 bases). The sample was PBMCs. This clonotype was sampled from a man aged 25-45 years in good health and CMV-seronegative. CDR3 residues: CASSSQGFYGYTF. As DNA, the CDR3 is TGTGCCAGCAGCTCCCAGGGGTTCTATGGCTACACCTTC.